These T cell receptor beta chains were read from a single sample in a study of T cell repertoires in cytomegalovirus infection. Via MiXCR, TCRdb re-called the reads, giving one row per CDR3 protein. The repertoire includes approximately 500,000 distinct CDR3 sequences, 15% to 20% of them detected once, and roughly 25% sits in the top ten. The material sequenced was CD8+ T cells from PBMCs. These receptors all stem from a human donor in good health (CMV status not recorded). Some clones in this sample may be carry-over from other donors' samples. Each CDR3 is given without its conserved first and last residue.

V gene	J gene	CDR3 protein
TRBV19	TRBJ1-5	ASTNDPLSEPQH
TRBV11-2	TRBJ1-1	ASTNPYDSEWNTEAF
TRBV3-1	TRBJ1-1	ASSQDVSYTEAF
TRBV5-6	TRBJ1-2	ASSLAKGGADGYT
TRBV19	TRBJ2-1	ASNLGGAREQF
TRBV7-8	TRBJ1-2	ASSFRPGSNGYT
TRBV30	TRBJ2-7	AWSVGQGAYEQY
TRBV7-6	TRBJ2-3	ASRVNERDTDTQY
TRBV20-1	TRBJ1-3	SAIPDSSGNTIY
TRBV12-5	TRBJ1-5	ASGFWDLSQPQH
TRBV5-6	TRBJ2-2	ASSFVRGQGNTGELF
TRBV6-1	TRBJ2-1	ASTSLSGEQF
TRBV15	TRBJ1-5	ATSRDLTGDQPQH
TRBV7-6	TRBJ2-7	ASSLPGRASSYEQY
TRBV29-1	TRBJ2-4	SVENGPYESIQY
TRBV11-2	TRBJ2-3	ASSLDNAETQY
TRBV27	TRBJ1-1	ASSLRGMGYYTEAF
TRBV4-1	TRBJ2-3	ASSQTLTSGSTDTQY
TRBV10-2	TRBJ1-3	ASSEGGPSGNTIY
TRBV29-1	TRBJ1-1	SVAIGEGAF
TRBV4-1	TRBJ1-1	ASSLLRETEAF
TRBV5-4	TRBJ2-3	ASSLWRDGDTQY
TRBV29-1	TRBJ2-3	SVEDPRTSTDTQY
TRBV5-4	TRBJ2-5	ASSFVSAQETQY
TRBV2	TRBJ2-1	ASRRLAGNSYNEQF
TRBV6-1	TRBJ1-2	ASSEKGNGYT
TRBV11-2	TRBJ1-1	ASSLDGTGVTEAF
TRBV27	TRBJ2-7	ASSAGTGFEEQY
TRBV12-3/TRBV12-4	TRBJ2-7	ASSLGGPRDRTYEQY
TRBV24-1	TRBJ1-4	ATSGDSLF
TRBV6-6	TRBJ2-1	ASSPLDGSYNEQF
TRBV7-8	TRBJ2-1	ASSPRTGRESNEQF
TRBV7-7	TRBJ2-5	ASSPSLGGQETQY
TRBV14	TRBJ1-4	ASSQDEEGTNEKLF
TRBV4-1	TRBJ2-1	ASSQVGSHNEQF
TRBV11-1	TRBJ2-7	ASSPDSYYEQY
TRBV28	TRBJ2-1	ASTHDRSSYNEQF
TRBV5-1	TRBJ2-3	ASSGQRPDTQY
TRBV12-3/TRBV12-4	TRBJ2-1	ASRGTGGLPRNNEQF
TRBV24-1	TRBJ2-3	ATSDDKGPDTQY